Presented here are 20 T cell receptor beta chains from one specimen sequenced in a study of blood T cell repertoires in COVID-19. Sequenced by immunoSEQ multiplex PCR; TCRdb stores in-frame clones only, minus some. The data show nearly 350,000 clones, under 95% seen once. Material: peripheral blood. The receptors stem from a woman between 18 and 29 years old who had recovered from COVID-19.

The gene calls are TRBV7-2 and TRBJ2-1, with D possibly being TRBD2 (5 bases). Germline V gene sequence: CDR1 SGHTA, CDR2 FQGNSA. CDR3 size: 15 residues. V was pared by 5 bases and J by 6 bases, with 17 bases between. Here the CDR3 DNA reads TGTGCCAGCAGCCCGGGGTCTAGCCTATTCAATGAGCAGTTCTTC. Protein sequence: CASSPGSSLFNEQFF.

The chain uses TRBV4-2 and TRBJ2-3, with no clear D. CDR1 is LGHNA and CDR2 is YNFKEQ in the germline V gene. This CDR3 spans 14 amino acids. The ends were cut back, 1 base at V and 2 bases at J, with 7 bases in the middle. CDR3 in amino acids: CASSQVSPTDTQYF. The CDR3 bases are TGTGCCAGCAGCCAAGTCTCCCCCACAGATACGCAGTATTTT.

The chain combines TRBV27 with TRBJ2-1, with D hard to call. The CDR3 has 13 residues. V lost 4 bases and J 6 bases, leaving 10 bases between the germline ends. Germline V gene data show CDR1 as MNHEY and CDR2 as SMNVEV (reference sequence). CDR3 residues: CASSWNEVNEQFF. CDR3 coding DNA: TGTGCCAGCAGTTGGAACGAGGTCAATGAGCAGTTCTTC.

The rearrangement uses TRBV19 and TRBJ1-3; D is unclear. The germline gives CDR1 LNHDA, CDR2 SQIVND (reference sequence). V gave up 5 bases and J gave up 4 bases, with 6 bases separating them. This CDR3 has 12 residues. The chain's CDR3 is CASSPGGNTIYF. The CDR3 DNA is TGTGCCAGTAGTCCCGGGGGAAACACCATATATTTT.

The V gene is TRBV11-3, the J gene TRBJ1-1, with unresolved D. This CDR3 region has 13 residues. Germline CDR1 is SGHNT and CDR2 is YENEEA. V dropped 0 bases and J dropped 8 bases, with 10 bases sitting between them. In DNA, the CDR3 is TGTGCCAGCAGCTTAGATCTCTCACGGGAAGCTTTCTTT. Translation: CASSLDLSREAFF. Full variable domain (remainder filled in from reference TRBV11-3 and TRBJ1-1): EAGVVQSPRYKIIEKKQPVAFWCNPISGHNTLYWYLQNLGQGPELLIRYENEEAVDDSQLPKDRFSAERLKGVDSTLKIQPAELGDSAVYLCASSLDLSREAFFGQGTRLTVV.

The rearrangement joins TRBV7-9 to TRBJ2-5; no definite D call. CDR3 length: 14 residues. V dropped 4 bases and J dropped 4 bases, with 13 bases sitting between them. The V gene's germline CDR1 is SEHNR and CDR2 FQNEAQ (reference sequence). CDR3 loop: CASSSHLTGETQYF. Written as DNA, the CDR3 is TGTGCCAGCAGCTCCCATCTAACGGGAGAGACCCAGTACTTC. Supplemented by reference TRBV7-9 and TRBJ2-5, the full variable domain reads DTGVSQNPRHKITKRGQNVTFRCDPISEHNRLYWYRQTLGQGPEFLTYFQNEAQLEKSRLLSDRFSAERPKGSFSTLEIQRTEQGDSAMYLCASSSHLTGETQYFGPGTRLLVL.

This clone came up once. This chain connects TRBV11-3 to TRBJ2-2, with D unclear. Germline V gives CDR1 SGHNT, CDR2 YENEEA. The CDR3 sequence is 16 residues long. V was trimmed by 4 bases and J by 1 base, leaving 13 bases between them. CDR3 residues: CASSSSFFGNTGELFF. The CDR3, as DNA: TGTGCCAGCAGCTCGAGTTTTTTCGGGAACACCGGGGAGCTGTTTTTT.

The V and J genes are TRBV7-8 and TRBJ2-5, with TRBD2 matching over 12 bases. J gave up 5 bases and V 2 bases, and 9 bases lay outside the gene matches. The CDR3 sequence is 17 residues long. The germline gives CDR1 SGHVS, CDR2 FQNEAQ. The CDR3, as DNA: TGTGCCAGCAGCTTACGAGCTACTAGCGGGAGGAAGGAGACCCAGTACTTC. Translating gives CASSLRATSGRKETQYF.

The rearrangement joins TRBV9 to TRBJ1-2, with D perhaps TRBD1 (6 bases). Per the germline V gene, CDR1 is SGDLS and CDR2 is YYNGEE. The germline V and J ends were trimmed by 3 bases and 3 bases, with 12 bases remaining between them. The CDR3 consists of 14 residues. In nucleotides, the CDR3 is TGTGCCAGCAGCGCCCGGGACATCTACTATGGCTACACCTTC. Translated, it gives CASSARDIYYGYTF.

This clone was observed once. The V gene is TRBV11-2, the J gene TRBJ2-5; 11 bases fit TRBD2. V dropped 5 bases and J dropped 5; count of bases not matched to a gene: 7. CDR3 length equals 15 residues. Germline V gene data show CDR1 as SGHAT and CDR2 as FQNNGV. CDR3 residues: CASSEGLAERETQYF. The CDR3 DNA sequence: TGTGCCAGCAGCGAGGGACTAGCGGAGAGGGAGACCCAGTACTTC. Using reference TRBV11-2 and TRBJ2-5 for the parts outside the CDR3, the full variable domain is EAGVAQSPRYKIIEKRQSVAFWCNPISGHATLYWYQQILGQGPKLLIQFQNNGVVDDSQLPKDRFSAERLKGVDSTLKIQPAKLEDSAVYLCASSEGLAERETQYFGPGTRLLVL.

The rearrangement uses TRBV7-8 and TRBJ2-5; maybe TRBD2 (5 bases). Germline CDR1 SGHVS, CDR2 FQNEAQ. V was trimmed by 0 bases and J by 7 bases, leaving 18 bases between them. The length of the CDR3 is 16 residues. The CDR3 region is CASSLARRTGDGTQYF. DNA for the CDR3: TGTGCCAGCAGCTTAGCAAGACGGACCGGGGATGGGACCCAGTACTTC.

The J gene is TRBJ2-5, the V gene TRBV19; 8 nucleotides agree with TRBD2. This CDR3 contains 14 residues. Germline CDR1 LNHDA, CDR2 SQIVND (reference sequence). V dropped 9 bases and J dropped 4; count of bases not matched to a gene: 10. Written as DNA, the CDR3 is TGTGCCAGCCGTAAAGCGGGAGCGGGAGAGACCCAGTACTTC. This gives the protein CASRKAGAGETQYF. Together with reference TRBV19 and TRBJ2-5, the CDR3 gives the full variable domain: DGGITQSPKYLFRKEGQNVTLSCEQNLNHDAMYWYRQDPGQGLRLIYYSQIVNDFQKGDIAEGYSVSREKKESFPLTVTSAQKNPTAFYLCASRKAGAGETQYFGPGTRLLVL.

The CDR3 region is CASGREHSEKLFF. CDR3 bases: TGTGCCAGCGGGCGAGAGCACAGTGAAAAACTGTTTTTT. The chain couples TRBV2 to TRBJ1-4; no clear D. The CDR3 totals 13 residues. The germline V gene has CDR1 SNHLY and CDR2 FYNNEI. The germline V and J ends were trimmed by 8 bases and 7 bases, with 14 bases remaining between them.

This clone was detected once. The J gene is TRBJ2-2, the V gene TRBV7-9; 9 bases are a match to TRBD1. This CDR3 contains 14 residues. V gave up 4 bases and J gave up 5 bases; unmatched junction bases: 2. CDR1 and CDR2 (germline): SEHNR, FQNEAQ (reference sequence). The CDR3 region is CASSSGQGTGELFF. In DNA, the CDR3 is TGTGCCAGCAGCTCGGGACAGGGAACCGGGGAGCTGTTTTTT. Using reference TRBV7-9 and TRBJ2-2 for the parts outside the CDR3, the full variable domain is DTGVSQNPRHKITKRGQNVTFRCDPISEHNRLYWYRQTLGQGPEFLTYFQNEAQLEKSRLLSDRFSAERPKGSFSTLEIQRTEQGDSAMYLCASSSGQGTGELFFGEGSRLTVL.

This chain uses TRBV7-8 with TRBJ2-5; tentative D call: TRBD2 (6 bases). V lost 3 bases and J lost 5, with 13 bases in between. There are 14 residues in the CDR3. Germline CDR1 SGHVS, CDR2 FQNEAQ. Here the CDR3 DNA reads TGTGCCAGCAGCTTGCGACTAGACTCGGAGACCCAGTACTTC. Translation: CASSLRLDSETQYF.

This clone occurred a few times. This chain uses TRBV5-4 with TRBJ1-3, with TRBD1 identical over 9 bases. CDR3 length: 15 residues. Germline V gene sequence: CDR1 SGHNT, CDR2 YYREEE (reference sequence). V lost 4 bases to trimming and J lost 10 bases; unmatched junction nucleotides: 12. CDR3 amino acids: CASSLAPGQGTTIYF. For the CDR3, the DNA is TGTGCCAGCAGCCTGGCTCCGGGACAGGGAACGACCATATATTTT.

The chain uses TRBV6-2 or TRBV6-3 and TRBJ2-2; D possibly corresponds to TRBD1 (5 bases). V was pared by 6 bases and J by 0 bases, with 8 bases between. The CDR3 length is 14 residues. Germline V gives CDR1 MNHEY, CDR2 SVGEGT. The DNA for the CDR3 is TGTGCCAGCAGCACAGGAGCGAACACCGGGGAGCTGTTTTTT. Translating it yields CASSTGANTGELFF.

CDR3 loop: CASSNTGLYSYEQYV. CDR3 sequence (DNA): TGTGCCAGCAGCAATACAGGTCTTTACTCCTACGAGCAGTACGTC. The J gene is TRBJ2-7, the V gene TRBV11-2; TRBD1 might be the D (5 bases). V was cut by 5 bases and J by 0 bases, with 14 bases left in between. This CDR3 region has 15 residues. Germline V gene data show CDR1 as SGHAT and CDR2 as FQNNGV.

This clone was seen once. The rearrangement joins TRBV28 to TRBJ2-1, with 9 bases identical to TRBD2. V gave up 2 bases and J gave up 4 bases; unmatched junction bases: 12. Germline V gene sequence: CDR1 MDHEN, CDR2 SYDVKM. The CDR3 length is 18 residues. CDR3 sequence (DNA): TGTGCCAGCAGTTTAGAGGTCGCTAGCGGGGCTTTTTACAATGAGCAGTTCTTC. Its translation: CASSLEVASGAFYNEQFF.

The chain recombines TRBV7-8 with TRBJ2-3, with 10 bases fitting TRBD2. Trimming cost V 5 bases and J 2 bases; bases outside gene matches: 16. The CDR3 sequence is 19 residues long. Germline lookup yields CDR1 SGHVS and CDR2 FQNEAQ. The CDR3 is CASSLTGLAYPWVTDTQYF. Here the CDR3 DNA reads TGTGCCAGCAGCCTAACGGGACTAGCGTACCCTTGGGTCACAGATACGCAGTATTTT.